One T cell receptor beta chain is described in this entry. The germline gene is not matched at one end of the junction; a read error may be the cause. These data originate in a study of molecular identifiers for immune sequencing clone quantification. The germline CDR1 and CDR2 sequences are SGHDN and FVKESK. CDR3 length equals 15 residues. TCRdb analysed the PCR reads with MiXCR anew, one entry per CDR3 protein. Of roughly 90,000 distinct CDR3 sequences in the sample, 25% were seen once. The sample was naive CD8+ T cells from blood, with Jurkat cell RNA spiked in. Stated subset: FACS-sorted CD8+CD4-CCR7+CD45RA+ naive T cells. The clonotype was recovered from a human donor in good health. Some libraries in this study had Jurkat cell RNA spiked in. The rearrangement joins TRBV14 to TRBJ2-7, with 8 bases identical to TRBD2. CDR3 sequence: CASSHRGLALYERYF. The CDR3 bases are TGTGCCAGCAGCCACAGAGGACTAGCTCTCTACGAGCGGTACTTC.